This T cell receptor beta chain is drawn from a study of blood T cell repertoires in COVID-19. Study overall: Acute and convalescent COVID-19 specimens originated in the United States, Italy and Spain. Sample material is recorded as cDNA or gDNA derived from T cells, B-cell-depleted T cells, or PBMCs.

TCRdb's table, derived via immunoSEQ multiplex PCR, lists solely in-frame clones and lacks some. The table records tens of thousands of clones, 91% of them present only once. This clone was counted between two and nine times. V shed 3 bases, J shed 4 bases, and the junction held 5 bases outside the gene matches. The V gene's germline CDR1 is KGHSH and CDR2 LQKENI. CDR3 length equals 15 residues. The chain joins TRBV18 to TRBJ1-2, with 10 bases matching TRBD1. The material sequenced was peripheral blood. The receptor was isolated from a woman aged 45-65 years in a cohort sampled during active COVID-19. CDR3 bases: TGTGCCAGCTCACCGGGGGACAGGGGCGTCTATGGCTACACCTTC. Its translation is CASSPGDRGVYGYTF.